The following is a T cell receptor beta chain sequence with its context. Its antigen is undetermined. Relative to the germline gene, one junction end is altered; a read error may explain this. No cell sorting was done before RNA was extracted from the tissue. The CDR3 runs 17 residues. Germline V lookup: CDR1 MGHRA, CDR2 YSYEKL. This sample was taken from a study of tumor and adjacent non-tumor tissue in lung cancer. About the research overall: Samples averaged approximately 3.9 million productive TCRbeta reads each. Study results and limitations: Significantly higher TCR diversity was found in tumor than normal lung. Normal lung showed higher cumulative top 100 clone frequency than tumor.

TCRbeta libraries were built with three rounds of nested PCR, modified from ARM-PCR. TCRdb redid the calling of the multiplex PCR reads with MiXCR, one entry per CDR3 protein. Of about 85,000 distinct CDR3 sequences in the sample, around 65% were seen once. The sequence derives from a man aged 65 to 79 with non-small cell lung cancer. The sequencing input was lung tumor tissue. This chain links TRBV4-1 with TRBJ1-5; D not resolved. This chain's CDR3 is CPSSKDSFGRVHQPQHF. The CDR3 DNA reads TGCCCCAGCAGCAAAGATAGTTTTGGGAGGGTGCATCAGCCCCAGCATTTT.